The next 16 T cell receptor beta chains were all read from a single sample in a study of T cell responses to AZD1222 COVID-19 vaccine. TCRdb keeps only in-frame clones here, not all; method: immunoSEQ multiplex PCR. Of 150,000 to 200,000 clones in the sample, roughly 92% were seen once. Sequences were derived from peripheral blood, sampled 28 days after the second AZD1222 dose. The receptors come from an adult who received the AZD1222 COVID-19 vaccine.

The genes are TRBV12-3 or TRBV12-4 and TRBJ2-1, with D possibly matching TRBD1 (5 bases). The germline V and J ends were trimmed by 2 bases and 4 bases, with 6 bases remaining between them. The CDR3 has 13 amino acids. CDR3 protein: CASSLRGYNEQFF. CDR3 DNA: TGTGCCAGCAGTTTAAGGGGTTACAATGAGCAGTTCTTC.

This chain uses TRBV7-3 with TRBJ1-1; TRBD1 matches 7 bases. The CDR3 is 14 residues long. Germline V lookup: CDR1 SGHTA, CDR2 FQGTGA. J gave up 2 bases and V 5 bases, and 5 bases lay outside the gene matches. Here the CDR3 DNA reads TGTGCCAGCAGCGAAGGGACAGCCAACACTGAAGCTTTCTTT. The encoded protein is CASSEGTANTEAFF.

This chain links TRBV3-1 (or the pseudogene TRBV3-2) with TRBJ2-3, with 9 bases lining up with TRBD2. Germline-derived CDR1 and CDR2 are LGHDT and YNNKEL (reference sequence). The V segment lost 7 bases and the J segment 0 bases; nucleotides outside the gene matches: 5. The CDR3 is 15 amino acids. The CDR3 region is CASNIAGESTDTQYF. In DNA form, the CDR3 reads TGTGCCAGCAATATAGCGGGGGAGAGCACAGATACGCAGTATTTT.

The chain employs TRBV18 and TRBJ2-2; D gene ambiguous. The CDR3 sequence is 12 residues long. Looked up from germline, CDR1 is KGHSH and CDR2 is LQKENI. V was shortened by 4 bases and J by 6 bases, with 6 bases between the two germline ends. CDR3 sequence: CASSRRAGELFF. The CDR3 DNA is TGTGCCAGCTCACGGAGAGCCGGGGAGCTGTTTTTT.

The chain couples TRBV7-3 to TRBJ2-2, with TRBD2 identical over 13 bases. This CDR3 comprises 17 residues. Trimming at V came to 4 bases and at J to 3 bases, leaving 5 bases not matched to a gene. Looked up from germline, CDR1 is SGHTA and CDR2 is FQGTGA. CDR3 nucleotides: TGTGCCAGCAGCTCCATTGGACTAGCGGGAGACACCGGGGAGCTGTTTTTT. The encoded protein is CASSSIGLAGDTGELFF. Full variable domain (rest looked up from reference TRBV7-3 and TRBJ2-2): GAGVSQTPSNKVTEKGKYVELRCDPISGHTALYWYRQSLGQGPEFLIYFQGTGAADDSGLPNDRFFAVRPEGSVSTLKIQRTERGDSAVYLCASSSIGLAGDTGELFFGEGSRLTVL.

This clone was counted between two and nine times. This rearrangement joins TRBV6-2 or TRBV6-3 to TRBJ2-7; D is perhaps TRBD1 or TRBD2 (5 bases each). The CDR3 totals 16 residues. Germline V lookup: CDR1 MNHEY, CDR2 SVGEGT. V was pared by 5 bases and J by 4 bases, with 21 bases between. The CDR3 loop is CASSTTISGDDYEQYF. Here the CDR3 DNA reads TGTGCCAGCAGTACTACTATCTCCGGGGACGATTACGAGCAGTACTTC.

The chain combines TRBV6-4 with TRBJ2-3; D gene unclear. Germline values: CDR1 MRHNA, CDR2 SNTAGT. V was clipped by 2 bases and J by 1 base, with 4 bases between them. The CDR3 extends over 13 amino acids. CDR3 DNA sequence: TGTGCCAGCAGTGACGGCGGCACAGATACGCAGTATTTT. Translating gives CASSDGGTDTQYF.

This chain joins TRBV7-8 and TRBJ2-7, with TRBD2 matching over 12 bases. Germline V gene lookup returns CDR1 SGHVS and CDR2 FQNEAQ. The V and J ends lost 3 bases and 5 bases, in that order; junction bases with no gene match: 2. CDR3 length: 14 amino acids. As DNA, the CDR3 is TGTGCCAGCAGCTTGCGGACTAGCGGGGACGAGCAGTACTTC. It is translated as CASSLRTSGDEQYF. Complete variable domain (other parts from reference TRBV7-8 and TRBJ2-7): GAGVSQSPRYKVAKRGQDVALRCDPISGHVSLFWYQQALGQGPEFLTYFQNEAQLDKSGLPSDRFFAERPEGSVSTLKIQRTQQEDSAVYLCASSLRTSGDEQYFGPGTRLTVT.

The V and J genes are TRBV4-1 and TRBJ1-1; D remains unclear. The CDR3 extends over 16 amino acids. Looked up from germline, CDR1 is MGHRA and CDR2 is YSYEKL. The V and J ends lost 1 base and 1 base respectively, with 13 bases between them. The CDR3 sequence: CASSQVGLGSNTEAFF. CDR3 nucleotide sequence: TGCGCCAGCAGCCAAGTAGGATTAGGGTCGAACACTGAAGCTTTCTTT.

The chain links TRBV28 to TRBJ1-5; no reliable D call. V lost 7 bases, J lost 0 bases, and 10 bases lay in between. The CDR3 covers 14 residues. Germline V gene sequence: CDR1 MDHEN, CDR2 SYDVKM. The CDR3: CASIPGYSNQPQHF. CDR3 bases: TGTGCCAGCATCCCCGGGTATAGCAATCAGCCCCAGCATTTT.

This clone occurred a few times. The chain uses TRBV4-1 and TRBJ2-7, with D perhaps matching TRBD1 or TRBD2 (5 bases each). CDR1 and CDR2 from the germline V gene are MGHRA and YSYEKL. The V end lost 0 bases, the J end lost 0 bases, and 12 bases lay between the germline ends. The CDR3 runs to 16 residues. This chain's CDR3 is CASSQDDGTLSYEQYF. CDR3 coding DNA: TGCGCCAGCAGCCAAGACGACGGGACGCTCTCCTACGAGCAGTACTTC.

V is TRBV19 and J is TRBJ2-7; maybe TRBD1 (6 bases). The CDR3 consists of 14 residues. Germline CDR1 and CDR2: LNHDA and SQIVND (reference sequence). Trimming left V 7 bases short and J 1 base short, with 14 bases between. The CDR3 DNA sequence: TGTGCCAGTACCCAAAACAGGGTTTCCTACGAGCAGTACTTC. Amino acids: CASTQNRVSYEQYF. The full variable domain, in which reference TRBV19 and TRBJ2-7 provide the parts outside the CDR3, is DGGITQSPKYLFRKEGQNVTLSCEQNLNHDAMYWYRQDPGQGLRLIYYSQIVNDFQKGDIAEGYSVSREKKESFPLTVTSAQKNPTAFYLCASTQNRVSYEQYFGPGTRLTVT.

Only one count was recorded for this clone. This CDR3 reads CASSGRGARTEAFF. CDR3 coding DNA: TGTGCCAGCAGCGGTCGGGGGGCAAGGACTGAAGCTTTCTTT. The gene calls are TRBV7-9 and TRBJ1-1; perhaps TRBD1 as D (6 bases). The CDR3 consists of 14 residues. In germline, CDR1 is SEHNR, CDR2 FQNEAQ (reference sequence). Trimming cost V 5 bases and J 5 bases, with 15 bases left between them.

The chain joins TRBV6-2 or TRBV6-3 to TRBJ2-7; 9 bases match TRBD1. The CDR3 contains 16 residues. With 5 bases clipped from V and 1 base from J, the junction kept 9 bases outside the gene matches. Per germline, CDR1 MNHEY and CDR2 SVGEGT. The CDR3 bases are TGTGCCAGCAGTACACGACCGGGACAGGGATCCTACGAGCAGTACTTC. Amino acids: CASSTRPGQGSYEQYF.

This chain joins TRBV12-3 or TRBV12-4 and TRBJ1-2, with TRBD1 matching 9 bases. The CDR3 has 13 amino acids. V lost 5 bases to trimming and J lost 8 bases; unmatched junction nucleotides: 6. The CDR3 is CASSRQGVRGYTF. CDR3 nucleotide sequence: TGTGCCAGCAGTCGACAGGGGGTCCGAGGCTACACCTTC.

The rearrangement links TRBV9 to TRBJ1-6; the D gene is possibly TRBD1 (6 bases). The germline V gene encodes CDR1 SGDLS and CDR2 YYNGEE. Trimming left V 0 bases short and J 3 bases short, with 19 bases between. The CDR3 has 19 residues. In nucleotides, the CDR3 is TGTGCCAGCAGCGTAGACCCCAGGGAGGGGGGGATCTATAATTCACCCCTCCACTTT. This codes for CASSVDPREGGIYNSPLHF.